This TCR beta chain was recorded in a study of a mutant IDH1 vaccine in newly diagnosed glioma. Time point here: baseline, week 1 (first vaccination visit). This sample's treatment: pre-vaccination baseline after standard-of-care therapy. The data were produced by immunoSEQ multiplex PCR, yet TCRdb's version contains in-frame clones alone and is incomplete. The sample has approximately 54,000 clones, 80% to 90% seen once. V lost 5 bases and J 0 bases, leaving 13 bases between the germline ends. CDR1 and CDR2 (germline): LGHNA, YSLEER. The CDR3 loop spans 15 amino acids. The rearrangement links TRBV4-3 to TRBJ1-2; the D gene is possibly TRBD1 (6 bases). This sample comprised PBMCs, obtained from a glioma patient treated with radiotherapy, temozolomide or both. The receptor's source is a young man with glioma. The CDR3 region is CASSSPGTTNYGYTF. CDR3 bases: TGCGCCAGCAGCTCCCCCGGGACAACTAACTATGGCTACACCTTC.